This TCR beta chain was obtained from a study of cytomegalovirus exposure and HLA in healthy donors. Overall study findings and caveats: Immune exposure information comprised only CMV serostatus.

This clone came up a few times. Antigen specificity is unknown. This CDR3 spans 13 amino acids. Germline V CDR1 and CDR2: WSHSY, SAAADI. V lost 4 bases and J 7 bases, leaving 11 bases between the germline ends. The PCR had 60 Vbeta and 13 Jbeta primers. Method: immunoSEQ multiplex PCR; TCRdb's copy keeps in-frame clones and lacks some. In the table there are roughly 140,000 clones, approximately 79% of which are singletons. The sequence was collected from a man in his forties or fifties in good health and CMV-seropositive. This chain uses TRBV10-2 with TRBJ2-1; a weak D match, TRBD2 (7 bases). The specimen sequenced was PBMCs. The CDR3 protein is CASSVEGGNEQFF. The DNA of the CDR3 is TGCGCCAGCAGTGTGGAGGGGGGGAATGAGCAGTTCTTC.